These 20 T cell receptor beta chains came from one sample sequenced in a study of identical twins. A single record per CDR3 protein comes from TCRdb applying MiXCR to the 5' RACE reads. This table holds 250,000 to 300,000 distinct CDR3 sequences, approximately 8.3% found once. The same data also went into a second study, on yellow fever vaccine responses in identical twins.

The sequencing input was CD8+ T cells sorted from blood. Source of these receptors: a young woman in good health.

This clonotype was seen a few times. V and J are TRBV27 and TRBJ2-7; weak D call: TRBD2 (6 bases). Germline values: CDR1 MNHEY, CDR2 SMNVEV (reference sequence). The V end was cut by 5 bases, the J end by 3 bases, with 14 bases between. The CDR3 has 14 residues. CDR3 loop: CASSQSGLDYEQYF. CDR3 DNA sequence: TGTGCCAGCAGTCAGTCGGGACTCGACTACGAGCAGTACTTC.

At least ten counts were recorded for this clonotype. The V gene is TRBV2, the J gene TRBJ1-1; D is unclear. Trimming shortened V by 5 bases and J by 0 bases, and 16 bases separated the two germline ends. This CDR3 is built from 16 residues. Germline CDR1 is SNHLY and CDR2 is FYNNEI. The CDR3 DNA reads TGTGCCAGCAGTCCCTCAGTCGCGGCTATGAACACTGAAGCTTTCTTT. Protein sequence: CASSPSVAAMNTEAFF.

The V call is TRBV29-1, the J call TRBJ2-3; 11 bases match TRBD2. Germline CDR1 reads SQVTM; CDR2 reads ANQGSEA. V trimming: 0 bases; J trimming: 1 base; junction bases outside the gene matches: 15. The CDR3 has 20 amino acids. CDR3 nucleotides: TGCAGCGTTGAAGAGACTGACTTAGCGGGGGGGCTGGCGTGCACAGATACGCAGTATTTT. Translation: CSVEETDLAGGLACTDTQYF.

The chain couples TRBV2 to TRBJ1-5; D is perhaps TRBD1 (5 bases). From germline, CDR1 is SNHLY and CDR2 FYNNEI. CDR3 length equals 12 residues. V was shortened by 6 bases and J by 5 bases, with 8 bases between the two germline ends. CDR3 protein: CASRGPDQPQHF. CDR3 nucleotides: TGTGCCAGCAGGGGGCCGGATCAGCCCCAGCATTTT.

The chain couples TRBV12-5 to TRBJ2-3; D is undetermined. Germline loops: CDR1 LGHNT, CDR2 FRNRAP. V gave up 1 base and J gave up 5 bases, with 4 bases separating them. There are 12 residues in the CDR3. The CDR3 sequence is CASGLAVDTQYF. CDR3 nucleotides: TGTGCTAGTGGTTTGGCTGTAGATACGCAGTATTTT. Combining the CDR3 with reference TRBV12-5 and TRBJ2-3 gives the whole variable domain DARVTQTPRHKVTEMGQEVTMRCQPILGHNTVFWYRQTMMQGLELLAYFRNRAPLDDSGMPKDRFSAEMPDATLATLKIQPSEPRDSAVYFCASGLAVDTQYFGPGTRLTVL.

This clonotype was detected a few times. This sequence joins TRBV20-1 and TRBJ2-7, with TRBD2 as a possible D gene (6 bases). This CDR3 comprises 14 residues. Germline CDR1 DFQATT, CDR2 SNEGSKA (reference sequence). V was clipped by 1 base and J by 3 bases, with 13 bases between them. Written as DNA, the CDR3 is TGCAGTGCTAGAGGTCCACAGGACTACTACGAGCAGTACTTC. This translates into CSARGPQDYYEQYF.

A few counts support this clonotype. The rearrangement uses TRBV6-1 and TRBJ2-2; 11 nucleotides align to TRBD2. V shed 6 bases, J shed 3 bases, and the junction held 6 bases outside the gene matches. CDR1 is MNHNS and CDR2 is SASEGT in the germline V gene. This CDR3 contains 16 residues. The CDR3 region has the DNA TGTGCCAGCAGCCAGACTAGCGGGGTGTACACCGGGGAGCTGTTTTTT. Its translation is CASSQTSGVYTGELFF.

The chain has TRBV15 and TRBJ2-5; D ambiguous. V dropped 4 bases and J dropped 0 bases, with 15 bases sitting between them. Germline loops: CDR1 LNHNV, CDR2 YYDKDF (reference sequence). The CDR3 length is 16 residues. The CDR3 region has the DNA TGTGCCACCAGCATGAGAGACAAACCGTACCAAGAGACCCAGTACTTC. Amino acid sequence: CATSMRDKPYQETQYF.

V and J are TRBV20-1 and TRBJ1-3; weak D call: TRBD1 (6 bases). V dropped 1 base and J dropped 0 bases, with 13 bases sitting between them. Germline V CDR1 and CDR2: DFQATT, SNEGSKA (reference sequence). The CDR3 extends over 16 amino acids. DNA for the CDR3: TGCAGTGCTAGAGGAAACAGGGAGAGCTCTGGAAACACCATATATTTT. Its protein product is CSARGNRESSGNTIYF.

This chain uses TRBV27 with TRBJ2-3; D unresolved. The CDR3 has 12 residues. Looked up from germline, CDR1 is MNHEY and CDR2 is SMNVEV (reference sequence). V dropped 10 bases and J dropped 2 bases, with 10 bases sitting between them. In DNA, the CDR3 is TGTGCCACCGGGCGGTACACAGATACGCAGTATTTT. It encodes CATGRYTDTQYF.

This clonotype occurred a few times. V and J are TRBV4-3 and TRBJ1-6; 8 positions agree with TRBD1. Losses at the gene ends were 3 bases for V and 8 bases for J; bases not matched to a gene: 0. Germline assignment: CDR1 LGHNA and CDR2 YSLEER. The length of the CDR3 is 13 residues. CDR3 region: CASSQDRDSPLHF. The CDR3 region has the DNA TGCGCCAGCAGCCAGGACAGGGATTCACCCCTCCACTTT.

This clonotype was detected only a few times. The chain has TRBV5-6 and TRBJ1-6, with 7 positions matching TRBD1. This CDR3 contains 14 residues. Trimming removed 0 bases from V and 11 bases from J; junction bases left unmatched: 5. CDR1 is SGHDT and CDR2 is YYEEEE in the germline V gene. For the CDR3, the DNA is TGTGCCAGCAGCTTGGGCACAGGGGCGGCACCCCTCCACTTT. Protein sequence: CASSLGTGAAPLHF.

The rearrangement joins TRBV7-9 to TRBJ2-7; the D is unclear. Trimming pared 1 base from V and 2 bases from J, leaving 6 bases between. The CDR3 contains 13 residues. Germline-derived CDR1 and CDR2 are SEHNR and FQNEAQ (reference sequence). The CDR3 DNA reads TGTGCCAGCAGCTTAGTTTTGGCCTACGAGCAGTACTTC. Amino acid sequence: CASSLVLAYEQYF.

This clonotype has a count of ten or more. The chain uses TRBV28 and TRBJ2-6; weak D call: TRBD1 (5 bases). CDR3 size: 16 residues. The germline V and J ends were trimmed by 2 bases and 0 bases, with 8 bases remaining between them. Germline V CDR1 and CDR2: MDHEN, SYDVKM. CDR3 sequence reads: CASSLGAHSGANVLTF. CDR3 nucleotide sequence: TGTGCCAGCAGTTTAGGGGCTCACTCTGGGGCCAACGTCCTGACTTTC.

This clonotype was recorded once. A much more abundant neighbour one base away suggests this may be a read error. This chain joins TRBV7-9 and TRBJ1-4; no firm D call. Germline V gene lookup returns CDR1 SEHNR and CDR2 FQNEAQ (reference sequence). V lost 3 bases to trimming and J lost 6 bases, with 17 bases between them. This CDR3 contains 16 residues. CDR3 in DNA: TGTGCCAGCAGCTTCCCCCACTGCCATCCCGATGAAAAACTGTTTTTT. This encodes CASSFPHCHPDEKLFF.

This clonotype has only a few counts. A read error may account for a junction end that differs from germline. The rearrangement uses TRBV27 and TRBJ2-7; TRBD1 or TRBD2 may be the D gene (5 bases each). The CDR3 runs 13 residues. Germline V lookup: CDR1 MNHEY, CDR2 SMNVEV (reference sequence). This CDR3 reads CASSLGTPYKQYF. As DNA, the CDR3 is TGTGCCAGCAGTCTAGGGACCCCCTACAAGCAGTACTTC.

The chain uses TRBV4-3 and TRBJ2-1; the match to TRBD1 covers 8 bases. Germline CDR1 reads LGHNA; CDR2 reads YSLEER. Trimming cost V 0 bases and J 1 base; bases outside gene matches: 5. The CDR3 contains 17 residues. CDR3: CASSQDLRDRSYNEQFF. The CDR3 DNA reads TGCGCCAGCAGCCAAGATCTGCGGGACAGGTCCTACAATGAGCAGTTCTTC.

This clonotype has at least ten counts. The CDR3 sequence: CASSYTRHNTGELFF. The CDR3 DNA follows: TGTGCCAGCAGTTACACAAGACATAACACCGGGGAGCTGTTTTTT. V and J are TRBV6-2 or TRBV6-3 and TRBJ2-2; D is ambiguous. The CDR3 length is 15 residues. V was shortened by 2 bases and J by 2 bases, with 9 bases between the two germline ends. Germline V gene sequence: CDR1 MNHEY, CDR2 SVGEGT.

The CDR3 nucleotides are TGCAGTGCTAGAGCCTCAGGGGGACGGGGCTACACCTTC. Encoded protein: CSARASGGRGYTF. The chain joins TRBV20-1 to TRBJ1-2; 7 bases are a match to TRBD1. Germline V gene lookup returns CDR1 DFQATT and CDR2 SNEGSKA (reference sequence). The CDR3 loop spans 13 amino acids. Germline trimming cut 1 base from V and 8 bases from J; bases unmatched to any gene: 7.

This chain links TRBV27 with TRBJ1-4, with D unresolved. Deletions cut 6 bases from V and 12 bases from J, with 11 bases between. The CDR3 is made up of 11 amino acids. Germline loops: CDR1 MNHEY, CDR2 SMNVEV (reference sequence). The CDR3 sequence: CASSRGRELFF. CDR3 nucleotides: TGTGCCAGCAGCCGAGGGAGGGAACTGTTTTTT. Variable domain in full (rest from reference TRBV27 and TRBJ1-4): EAQVTQNPRYLITVTGKKLTVTCSQNMNHEYMSWYRQDPGLGLRQIYYSMNVEVTDKGDVPEGYKVSRKEKRNFPLILESPSPNQTSLYFCASSRGRELFFGSGTQLSVL.